The T cell receptor (beta chain) described here comes from a study of cytomegalovirus exposure and HLA in healthy donors. Across the study: An earlier analysis identified more than 95 million unique TCR beta sequences in about 180 million T cells.

The V end lost 2 bases, the J end lost 0 bases, and 8 bases lay between the germline ends. The CDR3 runs to 14 residues. CDR1 and CDR2 from the germline V gene are SGHRS and YFSETQ. Study-wide results and caveats: On later analysis, the bulk of CMV-associated TCR beta chains appeared to be HLA-restricted.

As concerns this clone: Its antigen is unidentified.

13 Jbeta primers and 60 Vbeta primers were used for the PCR. Data came from immunoSEQ multiplex PCR; TCRdb stores just in-frame clones and leaves some out. The sample table sets out 120,000 to 150,000 clones. The specimen sequenced was PBMCs. The rearrangement uses TRBV5-1 and TRBJ1-1; D remains ambiguous. This receptor was obtained from a woman in her forties or fifties in good health and CMV-seronegative. The CDR3 spells CASSFNILNTEAFF. The CDR3 DNA follows: TGCGCCAGCAGCTTTAACATCTTGAACACTGAAGCTTTCTTT.